These 16 T cell receptor beta chains were sequenced from one sample in a study of graft-versus-host responses after intestinal transplantation. Co-plated with around 200,000 CFSE-labeled responder cells were around 200,000 irradiated, violet-dye-labeled stimulator cells. This table comes from immunoSEQ multiplex PCR, and its TCRdb copy is limited to in-frame clones, with some not included. In the table there are about 7,000 clones, roughly 30% of which are singletons. The sample in question was alloreactive CD8+ T cells from a mixed lymphocyte reaction culture, obtained before transplantation. The subset: CFSE-low proliferating T cells sorted from roughly 6-day pre-transplant mixed lymphocyte reaction (GvH or HvG direction). Receptor source: a human patient who was an organ donor for intestinal transplantation.

This clone was detected only a few times. The chain employs TRBV7-6 and TRBJ2-2, with 10 bases aligning to TRBD1. Trimming at V came to 2 bases and at J to 3 bases, leaving 6 bases not matched to a gene. The CDR3 has 17 residues. The germline gives CDR1 SGHVS, CDR2 FNYEAQ. CDR3 DNA: TGTGCCAGCAGCTTACCGGGACAGGGGACTTACACCGGGGAGCTGTTTTTT. This codes for CASSLPGQGTYTGELFF. The full variable domain, rest sourced from reference TRBV7-6 and TRBJ2-2, is GAGVSQSPRYKVTKRGQDVALRCDPISGHVSLYWYRQALGQGPEFLTYFNYEAQQDKSGLPNDRFSAERPEGSISTLTIQRTEQRDSAMYRCASSLPGQGTYTGELFFGEGSRLTVL.

This clone was picked up one time. The rearrangement uses TRBV5-3 and TRBJ1-5, with a tentative D call TRBD1 (6 bases). TRBV5-3 is an open reading frame whose function is uncertain. This CDR3 spans 19 amino acids. Trimming shortened V by 4 bases and J by 2 bases, and 25 bases separated the two germline ends. CDR3: CARSNVTGIIRNCNQPQHF. In nucleotides, the CDR3 is TGTGCCAGAAGCAATGTTACAGGGATCATCAGGAATTGCAATCAGCCCCAGCATTTT.

V gene TRBV7-6 combines with J gene TRBJ2-7; 10 positions match TRBD2. The V and J ends lost 4 bases and 0 bases, in that order; junction bases with no gene match: 9. From germline, CDR1 is SGHVS and CDR2 FNYEAQ. The CDR3 runs to 17 residues. CDR3 protein: CASSWTLAGVVSYEQYF. DNA of the CDR3: TGTGCCAGCAGCTGGACCCTAGCGGGGGTGGTCTCCTACGAGCAGTACTTC.

A remark on this clone: This may stem from a read error, because a much larger clone lies one nucleotide away. CDR3 sequence: CSVDEHTGELFF. The CDR3 DNA is TGCAGCGTTGATGAGCACACCGGGGAGCTGTTTTTT. The rearrangement uses TRBV29-1 and TRBJ2-2; unclear D gene. Trimming removed 3 bases from V and 3 bases from J, with 5 bases in between. Germline V lookup: CDR1 SQVTM, CDR2 ANQGSEA. The CDR3 sequence is 12 residues long.

The chain carries TRBV14 and TRBJ1-6, with D tentatively TRBD1 (6 bases). Trimming shortened V by 8 bases and J by 10 bases, and 18 bases separated the two germline ends. The CDR3 is made up of 14 amino acids. The germline V gene encodes CDR1 SGHDN and CDR2 FVKESK. The CDR3 DNA sequence: TGTGCCAGCCAACTCCTGCGGGGGGGCTCACCCCTCCACTTT. It codes for CASQLLRGGSPLHF.

This clone was counted a few times. The chain is built from TRBV4-1 and TRBJ1-1; D remains ambiguous. The CDR3 sequence is 15 residues long. Trimming pared 0 bases from V and 1 base from J, leaving 9 bases between. Germline CDR1 MGHRA, CDR2 YSYEKL. The CDR3 is CASSQDRAGNTEAFF. CDR3 nucleotide sequence: TGCGCCAGCAGCCAAGATCGGGCGGGGAACACTGAAGCTTTCTTT.

The rearrangement joins TRBV5-1 to TRBJ1-6; D gene ambiguous. Between the trimmed V and J ends, which lost 1 base and 7 bases, there was a span of 9 bases. The germline gives CDR1 SGHRS, CDR2 YFSETQ. The CDR3 totals 14 residues. The CDR3 here is CASSLNGLNSPLHF. Here the CDR3 DNA reads TGCGCCAGCAGCTTGAACGGACTCAATTCACCCCTCCACTTT. The whole variable domain, remainder taken from reference TRBV5-1 and TRBJ1-6, is KAGVTQTPRYLIKTRGQQVTLSCSPISGHRSVSWYQQTPGQGLQFLFEYFSETQRNKGNFPGRFSGRQFSNSRSEMNVSTLELGDSALYLCASSLNGLNSPLHFGNGTRLTVT.

Only a few counts were recorded for this clone. A much larger clone differs from this one at a single base, so this may be a read error. The chain links TRBV7-6 to TRBJ2-3, with TRBD2 matching 11 bases. The CDR3 runs 15 residues. CDR1 SGHVS and CDR2 FNYEAQ come from the germline V gene. In DNA, the CDR3 is TGTGCCTGCAGCTACCTTAGCGGGGGGGGAGATACGCAGTATTTT. Its translation: CACSYLSGGGDTQYF.

V is TRBV9 and J is TRBJ2-2, with 7 bases matching TRBD1. The trim removed 4 bases at V and 4 bases at J, leaving 4 bases unmatched. Per germline, CDR1 SGDLS and CDR2 YYNGEE. This CDR3 has 14 amino acids. In DNA, the CDR3 is TGTGCCAGCAGCCCATCAGGGGGCACCGGGGAGCTGTTTTTT. The encoded protein is CASSPSGGTGELFF.

The rearrangement uses TRBV7-3 and TRBJ2-6; 7 bases line up with TRBD1. CDR3 length equals 18 residues. The V and J ends lost 5 bases and 0 bases, in that order; junction bases with no gene match: 10. Per the germline V gene, CDR1 is SGHTA and CDR2 is FQGTGA. CDR3 in amino acids: CASSPWTGSLSGANVLTF. In nucleotides, the CDR3 is TGTGCCAGCAGCCCCTGGACAGGAAGTCTCTCTGGGGCCAACGTCCTGACTTTC.

This clone came up a few times. V and J are TRBV19 and TRBJ2-7; TRBD1 matches at 9 bases. Losses at the gene ends were 9 bases for V and 5 bases for J; bases not matched to a gene: 11. The germline CDR1 and CDR2 sequences are LNHDA and SQIVND (reference sequence). CDR3 length equals 14 residues. As DNA, the CDR3 is TGTGCCAGCAGCTTCGGGACAGGGACTCACGAGCAGTACTTC. Amino acid sequence: CASSFGTGTHEQYF.

This chain links TRBV7-9 with TRBJ2-1, with no clear D. Trimming took off 2 bases at V and 6 bases at J, with 14 bases between the two ends. The CDR3 runs 15 residues. Germline assignment: CDR1 SEHNR and CDR2 FQNEAQ (reference sequence). The CDR3 DNA reads as TGTGCCAGCAGCTTATCCCCCACCCCTCTCAATGAGCAGTTCTTC. Translated: CASSLSPTPLNEQFF.

This chain links TRBV10-3 with TRBJ1-2; 8 bases line up with TRBD1. Germline loops: CDR1 ENHRY, CDR2 SYGVKD. The CDR3 length is 16 residues. V dropped 0 bases and J dropped 3; count of bases not matched to a gene: 6. The chain's CDR3 is CAISESGDRLYYGYTF. In nucleotides, the CDR3 is TGTGCCATCAGTGAGTCGGGGGACAGGCTATACTATGGCTACACCTTC.

A few counts support this clone. The rearrangement joins TRBV6-1 to TRBJ2-1, with unresolved D. Trimming removed 6 bases from V and 7 bases from J, with 16 bases in between. CDR3 length: 14 residues. CDR1 and CDR2 from the germline V gene are MNHNS and SASEGT. Written as DNA, the CDR3 is TGTGCCAGCAGCCGCGCCGTTCTGAGTAATGAGCAGTTCTTC. Its translation: CASSRAVLSNEQFF.

Comment on this clone: The junction differs from germline at one of its ends, possibly a read error. The chain recombines TRBV7-7 with TRBJ2-5; 12 bases map to TRBD2. The CDR3 extends over 17 amino acids. CDR1 and CDR2 from the germline V gene are SSHAT and FNYEAQ (reference sequence). CDR3 DNA sequence: TGTGCTAGCAGCTTACGCCTAGCGGGGGGGATGGAAGAGACCCAGTACTTC. It codes for CASSLRLAGGMEETQYF.

This clone has only a few counts. CDR3 sequence reads: CSVGTGTDTQYF. For the CDR3, the DNA is TGCAGCGTTGGGACAGGCACAGATACGCAGTATTTT. The rearrangement links TRBV29-1 to TRBJ2-3, with a possible D match to TRBD1 (6 bases). This CDR3 contains 12 residues. V lost 4 bases and J lost 1, with 6 bases in between. The germline CDR1 and CDR2 sequences are SQVTM and ANQGSEA.